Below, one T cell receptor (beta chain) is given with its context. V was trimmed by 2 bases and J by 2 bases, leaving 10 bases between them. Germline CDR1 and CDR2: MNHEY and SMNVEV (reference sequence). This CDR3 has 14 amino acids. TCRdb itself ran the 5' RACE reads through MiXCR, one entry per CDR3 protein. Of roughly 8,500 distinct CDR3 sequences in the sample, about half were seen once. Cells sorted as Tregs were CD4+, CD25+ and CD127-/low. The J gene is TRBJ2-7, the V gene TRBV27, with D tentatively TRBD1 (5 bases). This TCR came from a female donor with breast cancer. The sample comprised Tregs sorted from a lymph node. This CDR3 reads CASSLGQGTYEQYF. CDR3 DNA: TGTGCCAGCAGTTTAGGGCAGGGAACCTACGAGCAGTACTTC.